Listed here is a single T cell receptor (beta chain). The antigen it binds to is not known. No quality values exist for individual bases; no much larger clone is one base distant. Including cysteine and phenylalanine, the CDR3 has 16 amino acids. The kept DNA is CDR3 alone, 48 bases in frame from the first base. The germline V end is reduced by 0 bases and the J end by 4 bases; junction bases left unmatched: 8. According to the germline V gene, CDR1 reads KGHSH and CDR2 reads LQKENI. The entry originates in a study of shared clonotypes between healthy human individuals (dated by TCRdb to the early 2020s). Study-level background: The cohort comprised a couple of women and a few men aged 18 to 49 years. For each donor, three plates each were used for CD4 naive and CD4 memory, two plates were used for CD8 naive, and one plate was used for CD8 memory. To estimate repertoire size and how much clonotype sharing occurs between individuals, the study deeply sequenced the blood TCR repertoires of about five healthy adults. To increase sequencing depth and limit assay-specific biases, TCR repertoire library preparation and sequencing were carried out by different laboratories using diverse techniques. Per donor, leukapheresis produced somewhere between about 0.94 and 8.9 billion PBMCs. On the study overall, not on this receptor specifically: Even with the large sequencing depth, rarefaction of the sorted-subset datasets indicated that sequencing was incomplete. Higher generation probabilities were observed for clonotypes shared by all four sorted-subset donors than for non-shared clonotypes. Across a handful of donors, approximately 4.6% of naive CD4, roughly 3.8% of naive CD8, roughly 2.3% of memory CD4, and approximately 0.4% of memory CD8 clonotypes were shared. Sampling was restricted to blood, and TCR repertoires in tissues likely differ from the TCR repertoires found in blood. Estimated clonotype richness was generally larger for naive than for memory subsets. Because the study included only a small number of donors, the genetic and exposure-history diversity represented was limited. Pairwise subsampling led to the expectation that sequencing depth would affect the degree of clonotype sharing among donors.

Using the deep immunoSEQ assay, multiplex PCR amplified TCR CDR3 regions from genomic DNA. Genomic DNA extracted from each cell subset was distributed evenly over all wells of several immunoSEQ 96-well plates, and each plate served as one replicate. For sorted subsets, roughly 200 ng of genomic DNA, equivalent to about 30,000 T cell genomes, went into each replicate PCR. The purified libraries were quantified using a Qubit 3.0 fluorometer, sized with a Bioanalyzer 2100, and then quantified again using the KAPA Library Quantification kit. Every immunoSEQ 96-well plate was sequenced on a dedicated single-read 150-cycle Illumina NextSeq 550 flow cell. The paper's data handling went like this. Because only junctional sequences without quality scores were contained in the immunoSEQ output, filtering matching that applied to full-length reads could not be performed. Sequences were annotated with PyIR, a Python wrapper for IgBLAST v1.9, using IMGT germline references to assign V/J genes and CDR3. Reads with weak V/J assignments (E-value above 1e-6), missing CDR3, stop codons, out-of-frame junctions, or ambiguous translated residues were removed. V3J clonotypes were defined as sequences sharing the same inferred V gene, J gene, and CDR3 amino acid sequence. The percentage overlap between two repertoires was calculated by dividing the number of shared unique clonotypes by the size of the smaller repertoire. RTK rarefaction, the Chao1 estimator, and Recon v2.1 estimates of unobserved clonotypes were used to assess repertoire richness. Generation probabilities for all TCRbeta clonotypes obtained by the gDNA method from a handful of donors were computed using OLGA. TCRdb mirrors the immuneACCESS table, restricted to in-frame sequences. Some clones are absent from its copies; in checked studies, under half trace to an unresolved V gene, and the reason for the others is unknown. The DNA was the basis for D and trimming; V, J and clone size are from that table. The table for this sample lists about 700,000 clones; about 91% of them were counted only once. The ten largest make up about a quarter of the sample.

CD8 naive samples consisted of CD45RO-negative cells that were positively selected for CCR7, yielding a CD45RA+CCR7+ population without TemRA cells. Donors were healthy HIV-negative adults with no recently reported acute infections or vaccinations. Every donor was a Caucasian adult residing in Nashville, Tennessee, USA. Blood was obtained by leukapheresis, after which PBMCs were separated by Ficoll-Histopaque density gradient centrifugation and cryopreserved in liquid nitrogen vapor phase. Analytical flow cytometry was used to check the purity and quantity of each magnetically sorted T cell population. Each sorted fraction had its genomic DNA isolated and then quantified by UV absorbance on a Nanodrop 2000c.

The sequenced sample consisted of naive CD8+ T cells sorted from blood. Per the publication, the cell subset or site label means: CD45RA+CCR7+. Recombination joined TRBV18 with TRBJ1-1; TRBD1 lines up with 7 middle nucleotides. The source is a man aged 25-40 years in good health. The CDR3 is CASSPPTGSAGTEAFF. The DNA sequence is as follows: TGTGCCAGCTCACCACCGACAGGGAGCGCCGGCACTGAAGCTTTCTTT.